This T cell receptor (beta chain) originates from a study of blood T cells in healthy people across ages. A J-beta primer mix and a sample-barcoded 5' primer were used in a second PCR of about 6 to 12 cycles. One entry per CDR3 protein, called by TCRdb with MiXCR from the 5' RACE reads. The sample includes about 930,000 distinct CDR3 sequences, roughly 28% of them seen just once. This clonotype was picked up a small number of times. There were at least 5 micrograms of total RNA extracted from every sample. This CDR3 is 16 amino acids long. Trimming removed 2 bases from V and 5 bases from J, with 16 bases in between. Germline V gene sequence: CDR1 LNHDA, CDR2 SQIVND (reference sequence). Separately, the same data were catalogued under a study of T cells of mothers and their children.

This sequence was found in a woman aged 40-49 years in good health. Source material: blood. The gene calls are TRBV19 and TRBJ1-5, with a weak D call TRBD1 (6 bases). CDR3 in DNA: TGTGCCAGTAGTATAACCCCAGGGGTTTCTTATCAGCCCCAGCATTTT. This sequence encodes CASSITPGVSYQPQHF.